A single sample is the source of the 29 T cell receptor beta chains below, sequenced in a study of response to subunit inactivated influenza vaccine. TCRdb analysed the RT-PCR reads with MiXCR anew, one entry per CDR3 protein. The sample records 650,000 to 800,000 distinct CDR3 sequences, approximately 18% being singletons. Sample: PBMCs from blood, taken 5 days after vaccination. All receptors come from a man between 45 and 60 years old who received an inactivated influenza vaccine.

This chain joins TRBV3-1 and TRBJ2-1; D not certain. Germline-derived CDR1 and CDR2 are LGHDT and YNNKEL (reference sequence). V shed 1 base and J shed 6 bases, with 13 bases lying between them. The CDR3 has 15 residues. This chain's CDR3 is CASSQATLMRNEQFF. In DNA form, the CDR3 reads TGTGCCAGCAGCCAAGCCACTTTGATGCGCAATGAGCAGTTCTTC.

This clonotype was observed a few times. This chain joins TRBV10-3 and TRBJ1-3, with D perhaps matching TRBD1 (6 bases). Germline V CDR1 and CDR2: ENHRY, SYGVKD. V lost 4 bases and J lost 1, with 11 bases in between. The CDR3 contains 15 residues. CDR3 in DNA: TGTGCCATCAGTGCAGACAGGTTTTCTGGAAACACCATATATTTT. This codes for CAISADRFSGNTIYF.

This clonotype was seen only a few times. The genes are TRBV6-5 and TRBJ2-4; TRBD1 might be the D (5 bases). Germline-derived CDR1 and CDR2 are MNHEY and SVGAGI. CDR3 size: 18 residues. V lost 2 bases and J 0 bases, leaving 17 bases between the germline ends. CDR3 sequence reads: CASSYRAQRGIAKNIQYF. The CDR3 DNA reads as TGTGCCAGCAGTTACCGGGCCCAAAGGGGTATAGCCAAAAACATTCAGTACTTC.

In this sample, this clonotype turned up many times. The chain employs TRBV15 and TRBJ2-5; D unclear. Germline CDR1 and CDR2: LNHNV and YYDKDF (reference sequence). This CDR3 is built from 14 residues. V lost 0 bases and J 1 base, leaving 6 bases between the germline ends. This CDR3 is CATSRDASQETQYF. Written as DNA, the CDR3 is TGTGCCACCAGCAGAGACGCCTCCCAAGAGACCCAGTACTTC. Combining the CDR3 with reference TRBV15 and TRBJ2-5 gives the whole variable domain DAMVIQNPRYQVTQFGKPVTLSCSQTLNHNVMYWYQQKSSQAPKLLFHYYDKDFNNEADTPDNFQSRRPNTSFCFLDIRSPGLGDTAMYLCATSRDASQETQYFGPGTRLLVL.

This clonotype was counted a few times. The chain links TRBV7-8 to TRBJ1-5, with 7 bases aligning to TRBD1. V was pared by 5 bases and J by 1 base, with 8 bases of the junction left unmatched. CDR1 and CDR2 from the germline V gene are SGHVS and FQNEAQ. This CDR3 has 16 residues. The CDR3 DNA is TGTGCCAGCAGCCAAGGGACAGTAGTGAGCAATCAGCCCCAGCATTTT. Translation: CASSQGTVVSNQPQHF.

Many counts were recorded for this clonotype. The rearrangement joins TRBV5-5 to TRBJ2-3; D perhaps matches TRBD2 (5 bases). Looked up from germline, CDR1 is SGHKS and CDR2 is YYEKEE (reference sequence). The length of the CDR3 is 15 residues. V was pared by 2 bases and J by 3 bases, with 13 bases between. The CDR3 coding sequence is TGTGCCAGCAGCTTTTCGGGGAGCCCAACAGATACGCAGTATTTT. This translates into CASSFSGSPTDTQYF.

For this clonotype: A junction boundary mismatches the germline segment, possibly from a read error. This chain joins TRBV13 and TRBJ1-2; 8 nucleotides align to TRBD1. Germline V CDR1 and CDR2: PRHDT, FYEKMQ (reference sequence). CDR3 length: 13 residues. For the CDR3, the DNA is TGTGCCAGCAGCGCAGGACAGGGTGGAGGCTACAGCTTC. It translates to CASSAGQGGGYSF.

The J gene is TRBJ1-1, the V gene TRBV30; tentatively, D is TRBD1 (5 bases). V lost 2 bases to trimming and J lost 0 bases, with 7 bases between them. This CDR3 contains 13 residues. CDR1 is GTSNPN, CDR2 SVGIG, per germline (reference sequence). For the CDR3, the DNA is TGTGCCTGGAGTTACAGGATGAACACTGAAGCTTTCTTT. It encodes CAWSYRMNTEAFF.

A few counts support this clonotype. The chain employs TRBV4-3 and TRBJ1-1; D gene unclear. This CDR3 contains 14 residues. V lost 0 bases to trimming and J lost 1 base, with 6 bases between them. Germline V gene sequence: CDR1 LGHNA, CDR2 YSLEER. CDR3 loop: CASSQDLGNTEAFF. Here the CDR3 DNA reads TGCGCCAGCAGCCAAGATCTCGGGAACACTGAAGCTTTCTTT.

This clonotype appeared once. The rearrangement uses TRBV10-3 and TRBJ2-7; 9 positions agree with TRBD1. The ends lost 5 bases at V and 2 bases at J; junction bases unmatched: 10. Germline CDR1 reads ENHRY; CDR2 reads SYGVKD. The CDR3 is made up of 16 amino acids. In nucleotides, the CDR3 is TGTGCCATCAGTAAAACCCCGGGACAGGGCCCCTACGAGCAGTACTTC. As protein: CAISKTPGQGPYEQYF.

This clonotype was counted only a few times. The chain has TRBV20-1 and TRBJ2-1, with 8 positions matching TRBD1. The CDR3 totals 15 residues. The V and J ends lost 4 bases and 5 bases, in that order; junction bases with no gene match: 10. Germline-derived CDR1 and CDR2 are DFQATT and SNEGSKA (reference sequence). This CDR3 is CSAKPPGQAHNEQFF. CDR3 sequence (DNA): TGCAGTGCTAAACCACCGGGACAGGCCCACAATGAGCAGTTCTTC.

This clonotype was seen a few times. The V call is TRBV20-1, the J call TRBJ1-5; D perhaps matches TRBD1 (6 bases). Germline V CDR1 and CDR2: DFQATT, SNEGSKA (reference sequence). V shed 0 bases and J shed 4 bases, with 16 bases lying between them. The CDR3 consists of 16 residues. The CDR3 is CSAREAQTGPNQPQHF. CDR3 DNA: TGCAGTGCTAGAGAGGCCCAGACAGGCCCTAATCAGCCCCAGCATTTT.

The chain employs TRBV5-1 and TRBJ2-2; D not certain. Trimming cost V 0 bases and J 5 bases, with 8 bases left between them. Germline values: CDR1 SGHRS, CDR2 YFSETQ. This CDR3 has 14 residues. The CDR3 DNA follows: TGCGCCAGCAGCTTGGTTCAGTGGACCGGGGAGCTGTTTTTT. Its protein product is CASSLVQWTGELFF.

CDR3 amino acids: CASSSLVLRGANNEQFF. The CDR3 DNA sequence: TGTGCCAGCAGTTCCCTCGTGTTGCGGGGGGCAAACAATGAGCAGTTCTTC. The chain uses TRBV28 and TRBJ2-1; TRBD2 agrees at 8 bases. This CDR3 comprises 17 residues. Trimming cost V 4 bases and J 5 bases; bases outside gene matches: 13. CDR1 MDHEN and CDR2 SYDVKM come from the germline V gene.

This clonotype was counted between two and nine times. The rearrangement uses TRBV6-5 and TRBJ2-7; 10 positions match TRBD2. This CDR3 is built from 17 residues. Losses at the gene ends were 0 bases for V and 1 base for J; bases not matched to a gene: 6. Germline CDR1 MNHEY, CDR2 SVGAGI. The CDR3: CASSYSAGGPESYEQYF. In nucleotides, the CDR3 is TGTGCCAGCAGTTACTCAGCGGGAGGGCCGGAATCCTACGAGCAGTACTTC.

The chain combines TRBV29-1 with TRBJ1-5, with TRBD1 as a possible D gene (6 bases). CDR3 length: 15 amino acids. V was clipped by 4 bases and J by 0 bases, with 13 bases between them. CDR1 is SQVTM, CDR2 ANQGSEA, per germline. CDR3 nucleotides: TGCAGCGTTGTATGGGGGGGCGGTAGCAATCAGCCCCAGCATTTT. Translating it yields CSVVWGGGSNQPQHF.

The chain employs TRBV12-3 or TRBV12-4 and TRBJ2-1; 7 bases map to TRBD1. Trimming at V came to 5 bases and at J to 6 bases, leaving 13 bases not matched to a gene. The CDR3 consists of 16 residues. The CDR3 here is CASSPRKGSGGNEQFF. The CDR3 coding sequence is TGTGCCAGCAGTCCCCGAAAGGGCTCAGGGGGCAATGAGCAGTTCTTC.

The chain combines TRBV5-1 with TRBJ2-3, with D maybe TRBD1 (6 bases). Germline V gene data show CDR1 as SGHRS and CDR2 as YFSETQ. There are 13 residues in the CDR3. With 4 bases removed from V and 6 bases from J, the gap between germline ends came to 12 bases. CDR3 sequence (DNA): TGCGCCAGCAGCCAGACAGGTCGGGATACGCAGTATTTT. Protein: CASSQTGRDTQYF. Full variable domain (missing parts from reference TRBV5-1 and TRBJ2-3): KAGVTQTPRYLIKTRGQQVTLSCSPISGHRSVSWYQQTPGQGLQFLFEYFSETQRNKGNFPGRFSGRQFSNSRSEMNVSTLELGDSALYLCASSQTGRDTQYFGPGTRLTVL.

This chain uses TRBV7-2 with TRBJ2-3; 8 bases map to TRBD1. The CDR3 extends over 15 amino acids. V gave up 5 bases and J gave up 5 bases; unmatched junction bases: 9. Germline V CDR1 and CDR2: SGHTA, FQGNSA. CDR3 sequence (DNA): TGTGCCAGCAGCCTAATTCAGGGGGCGCAAGATACGCAGTATTTT. This gives the protein CASSLIQGAQDTQYF.

This clonotype was seen a handful of times. This chain uses TRBV24-1 with TRBJ2-1; D possibly corresponds to TRBD1 (5 bases). V was clipped by 3 bases and J by 7 bases, with 12 bases between them. Germline V gene sequence: CDR1 KGHDR, CDR2 SFDVKD. CDR3 length: 14 residues. DNA of the CDR3: TGTGCCACCAGTGATAGCAGGGCCCTAAATGAGCAGTTCTTC. Protein sequence: CATSDSRALNEQFF.

J is TRBJ2-3 and V is TRBV7-9; the D is unclear. The germline V and J ends were trimmed by 4 bases and 1 base, with 12 bases remaining between them. Germline V lookup: CDR1 SEHNR, CDR2 FQNEAQ (reference sequence). CDR3 length: 15 residues. Here the CDR3 reads CASSSLIAGTDTQYF. The CDR3 DNA is TGTGCCAGCAGCTCATTAATAGCCGGCACAGATACGCAGTATTTT.

The table lists this clonotype with a few counts. V is TRBV7-9 and J is TRBJ2-1; TRBD1 might be the D (6 bases). The germline V and J ends were trimmed by 5 bases and 10 bases, with 18 bases remaining between them. The CDR3 runs to 14 residues. Per the germline V gene, CDR1 is SEHNR and CDR2 is FQNEAQ (reference sequence). This CDR3 is CASSGKVGGGEQFF. DNA of the CDR3: TGTGCCAGCAGCGGGAAGGTTGGGGGCGGGGAGCAGTTCTTC.

This clonotype was observed a few times. V and J are TRBV28 and TRBJ2-1, with 8 nucleotides matching TRBD2. The V segment lost 3 bases and the J segment 3 bases; nucleotides outside the gene matches: 7. CDR3 size: 16 residues. Per germline, CDR1 MDHEN and CDR2 SYDVKM. The CDR3 sequence is CASSLGGAGVYNEQFF. The CDR3 DNA reads as TGTGCCAGCAGTTTGGGGGGAGCGGGGGTCTACAATGAGCAGTTCTTC.

This clonotype came up a few times. The chain uses TRBV20-1 and TRBJ2-3; a weak D match, TRBD1 (5 bases). This CDR3 spans 13 amino acids. CDR1 and CDR2 (germline): DFQATT, SNEGSKA (reference sequence). Between the trimmed V and J ends, which lost 8 bases and 4 bases, there was a span of 16 bases. CDR3 DNA: TGCAGTACCTTCAGGGTTAGGGCAGATACGCAGTATTTT. As protein: CSTFRVRADTQYF.

This clonotype appeared many times. The V and J genes are TRBV27 and TRBJ2-7; D gene ambiguous. Looked up from germline, CDR1 is MNHEY and CDR2 is SMNVEV (reference sequence). The V end was cut by 6 bases, the J end by 0 bases, with 12 bases between. CDR3 length equals 14 residues. CDR3: CASRPLGTSYEQYF. In DNA, the CDR3 is TGTGCCAGCAGGCCGCTTGGTACCTCCTACGAGCAGTACTTC.

The DNA of the CDR3 is TGTGCCAGCAGCTTATACCGGGACAGGACAGAAGCTTTCTTT. Its translation: CASSLYRDRTEAFF. This rearrangement joins TRBV7-2 to TRBJ1-1; TRBD1 aligns across 8 bases. CDR1 SGHTA and CDR2 FQGNSA come from the germline V gene. The length of the CDR3 is 14 residues. V was clipped by 2 bases and J by 8 bases; unmatched bases: 7.

This clonotype was detected only a few times. V gene TRBV6-2 or TRBV6-3 combines with J gene TRBJ1-1; maybe TRBD1 (5 bases). Trimming cost V 7 bases and J 5 bases, with 14 bases left between them. The CDR3 is made up of 13 amino acids. The V gene's germline CDR1 is MNHEY and CDR2 SVGEGT. In DNA form, the CDR3 reads TGTGCCAGCACCATCAGGGATCGTACTGAAGCTTTCTTT. This codes for CASTIRDRTEAFF.

The gene calls are TRBV4-2 and TRBJ1-1, with D maybe TRBD1 (6 bases). This CDR3 is 16 amino acids long. V was pared by 0 bases and J by 5 bases, with 16 bases between. CDR1 and CDR2 from the germline V gene are LGHNA and YNFKEQ. CDR3 nucleotide sequence: TGTGCCAGCAGCCAAGAAATGGTCAGGGGAGAAACTGAAGCTTTCTTT. Its protein product is CASSQEMVRGETEAFF.

The rearrangement links TRBV12-3 or TRBV12-4 to TRBJ1-1; no firm D call. This CDR3 has 14 residues. V was pared by 5 bases and J by 5 bases, with 15 bases between. This CDR3 reads CASSPRWVETEAFF. The CDR3, as DNA: TGTGCCAGCAGTCCCCGGTGGGTAGAAACTGAAGCTTTCTTT.